One sample yielded the 12 T cell receptor beta chains listed below, sequenced in a study of spatial heterogeneity in lung cancer. Time point in this sample: sample taken at primary tumor resection. Whole RNA from tumor, nontumor lung or frozen PBMC was sequenced unsorted. TCRdb recomputed calls from the 5' RACE reads with MiXCR, one row per CDR3 protein. This table has 55,000 to 75,000 distinct CDR3 sequences, about 8% appearing once. Sample: PBMCs, taken at surgery. Receptors were obtained from a female donor with early-stage non-small cell lung cancer.

This clonotype appeared many times. V gene TRBV4-1 combines with J gene TRBJ1-1, with TRBD1 as a possible D gene (6 bases). Germline loops: CDR1 MGHRA, CDR2 YSYEKL. Trimming removed 4 bases at V and 3 bases at J, with 9 bases between. The CDR3 is made up of 13 amino acids. The CDR3 loop is CASSRTVYTEAFF. CDR3 sequence (DNA): TGCGCCAGCAGCCGGACAGTTTACACTGAAGCTTTCTTT.

The J gene is TRBJ2-7, the V gene TRBV28; perhaps TRBD2 as D (5 bases). This CDR3 spans 13 amino acids. V gave up 3 bases and J gave up 2 bases, with 8 bases separating them. The V gene's germline CDR1 is MDHEN and CDR2 SYDVKM. The CDR3 is CASSFSGAYEQYF. The CDR3 region has the DNA TGTGCCAGCAGTTTTTCCGGGGCCTACGAGCAGTACTTC.

This clonotype was observed many times. The V and J genes are TRBV29-1 and TRBJ2-5; possible D gene TRBD1, 6 bases. With 0 bases removed from V and 3 bases from J, the gap between germline ends came to 17 bases. There are 16 residues in the CDR3. Looked up from germline, CDR1 is SQVTM and CDR2 is ANQGSEA. The CDR3 DNA is TGCAGCGTTGAAGATCTAGGTGGATCAGGGGAAGAGACCCAGTACTTC. It specifies CSVEDLGGSGEETQYF.

This clonotype was counted many times. The chain recombines TRBV7-2 with TRBJ1-5, with D unresolved. Trimming cost V 6 bases and J 0 bases, with 12 bases left between them. The CDR3 length is 15 residues. Per germline, CDR1 SGHTA and CDR2 FQGNSA. The CDR3 loop is CASSHTANSNQPQHF. The CDR3 coding sequence is TGTGCCAGCAGTCATACAGCTAATAGCAATCAGCCCCAGCATTTT.

In its sample, this clonotype was seen a few times. The genes are TRBV5-1 and TRBJ1-4, with D possibly TRBD1 on 6 matching bases. The CDR3 has 15 residues. The germline V gene encodes CDR1 SGHRS and CDR2 YFSETQ. Trimming took off 4 bases at V and 7 bases at J, with 17 bases between the two ends. CDR3 sequence: CASSQLGQGSEKLFF. As DNA, the CDR3 is TGCGCCAGCAGCCAACTGGGGCAGGGGAGTGAAAAACTGTTTTTT.

A few counts support this clonotype. The CDR3 loop reads CASSPTGDVGTEAFF. CDR3 nucleotide sequence: TGTGCCAGCAGCCCGACAGGGGATGTGGGCACTGAAGCTTTCTTT. This sequence joins TRBV5-6 and TRBJ1-1; TRBD1 matches at 8 bases. The germline gives CDR1 SGHDT, CDR2 YYEEEE. There are 15 residues in the CDR3. Trimming took 4 bases from V and 4 from J; bases not matched to a gene: 9.

This clonotype has just a few counts. Sequence at one end of the junction differs from germline and may be a read error. The chain couples TRBV6-1 to TRBJ1-4; D remains unclear. CDR1 is MNHNS and CDR2 is SASEGT in the germline V gene. CDR3 length: 12 amino acids. Here the CDR3 DNA reads TGTGCCAGCAGTGAAGGATTCACTCCTCCCAATTTT. Its translation is CASSEGFTPPNF.

The chain employs TRBV3-1 and TRBJ2-2; D ambiguous. The V gene's germline CDR1 is LGHDT and CDR2 YNNKEL (reference sequence). This CDR3 is built from 13 residues. V dropped 4 bases and J dropped 4 bases, with 7 bases sitting between them. The CDR3 DNA sequence: TGTGCCAGCAGCCCGCCGGGCACCGGGGAGCTGTTTTTT. This translates into CASSPPGTGELFF.

Only a few counts were recorded for this clonotype. The V gene is TRBV9, the J gene TRBJ1-2; D is unresolved. In germline, CDR1 is SGDLS, CDR2 YYNGEE. The length of the CDR3 is 14 residues. Trimming left V 4 bases short and J 1 base short, with 11 bases between. The CDR3 spells CASSPLLHNYGYTF. CDR3 DNA sequence: TGTGCCAGCAGCCCCCTCCTTCATAACTATGGCTACACCTTC. The full variable domain, in which reference TRBV9 and TRBJ1-2 provide the parts outside the CDR3, is DSGVTQTPKHLITATGQRVTLRCSPRSGDLSVYWYQQSLDQGLQFLIQYYNGEERAKGNILERFSAQQFPDLHSELNLSSLELGDSALYFCASSPLLHNYGYTFGSGTRLTVV.

In its sample, this clonotype was seen many times. V is TRBV12-3 or TRBV12-4 and J is TRBJ2-1; 8 positions match TRBD2. J was trimmed by 7 bases and V by 4 bases; bases with no gene match: 9. The CDR3 extends over 15 amino acids. The CDR3 is CASSSGTRRFNEQFF. CDR3 nucleotide sequence: TGTGCCAGCAGTTCCGGGACTAGGAGGTTTAATGAGCAGTTCTTC.

This clonotype came up many times. The chain uses TRBV28 and TRBJ2-1; TRBD2 might be the D (5 bases). Germline V CDR1 and CDR2: MDHEN, SYDVKM. The CDR3 length is 16 residues. The V end lost 2 bases, the J end lost 6 bases, and 17 bases lay between the germline ends. This CDR3 reads CASSLSPEALANEQFF. The CDR3 DNA is TGTGCCAGCAGTTTAAGTCCGGAGGCCTTGGCCAATGAGCAGTTCTTC.

This chain links TRBV28 with TRBJ2-3, with TRBD2 matching over 11 bases. The V segment lost 7 bases and the J segment 7 bases; nucleotides outside the gene matches: 7. The CDR3 extends over 14 amino acids. Germline CDR1 is MDHEN and CDR2 is SYDVKM. CDR3 residues: CASNLAGGLNTQYF. The CDR3 DNA reads as TGTGCCAGCAATCTAGCGGGAGGATTGAATACGCAGTATTTT.